Sequencing of this T cell receptor (beta chain) was carried out in a study of T cell clones after liver transplantation. Study background: TCRbeta sequencing after a pre-transplant mixed lymphocyte reaction identified graft-donor-reactive clones, later tracked in post-transplant blood. Tolerance: complete withdrawal held at least one year, liver enzymes staying within twice normal.

Germline trimming cut 5 bases from V and 5 bases from J; bases unmatched to any gene: 8. The CDR3 covers 15 residues. In germline, CDR1 is SGHTA, CDR2 FQGTGA. With regard to this clone: Its specificity is unknown.

Assay: immunoSEQ multiplex PCR; the TCRdb copy retains only in-frame clones and omits some. The sample lists 45,000 to 55,000 clones; approximately 84% were seen once. Findings and caveats of the study: These preliminary findings come from unstandardized post-transplant sampling times. Low donor cell numbers restricted donor-reactive repertoire measurement in a couple of subjects.

This clonotype was obtained from a human donor who received a liver transplant. The V and J genes are TRBV7-3 and TRBJ2-3; 9 positions agree with TRBD1. The sample here was CD4+ T cells from blood, taken before liver transplant. The chain's CDR3 is CASSPTGGRGDTQYF. DNA for the CDR3: TGTGCCAGCAGCCCTACAGGGGGCAGGGGAGATACGCAGTATTTT.